Below, 10 T cell receptor beta chains from the same sample are listed, as sequenced in a study of a mutant IDH1 vaccine in newly diagnosed glioma. These TCRs' antigens remain unknown. Regarding time point: week 11, during vaccination. Vaccine doses each comprised 300 ug of mutant IDH1 20-mer peptide, with topical imiquimod. This table comes from immunoSEQ multiplex PCR, and its TCRdb copy is limited to in-frame clones, with some not included. The data hold tens of thousands of clones, with 80% observed a single time. Sequencing used PBMCs, obtained from a glioma patient whose treatment included an IDH1 peptide vaccine. Source of these receptors: a man over 45 with glioma.

This rearrangement joins TRBV7-6 to TRBJ2-5; 9 bases are a match to TRBD2. V was pared by 4 bases and J by 4 bases, with 4 bases of the junction left unmatched. Germline CDR1 SGHVS, CDR2 FNYEAQ. The CDR3 runs to 14 residues. The DNA for the CDR3 is TGTGCCAGCAGCTCAAGGCGGGGGGGAGAGACCCAGTACTTC. Its protein is CASSSRRGGETQYF.

This sequence joins TRBV29-1 and TRBJ2-7, with D perhaps being TRBD1 or TRBD2 (6 bases each). The CDR3 extends over 17 amino acids. Germline values: CDR1 SQVTM, CDR2 ANQGSEA. V was cut by 4 bases and J by 3 bases, with 25 bases left in between. CDR3 nucleotide sequence: TGCAGCGTTGTATATGGGGGGCAGGGAAGATCTATCTACGAGCAGTACTTC. Encoded protein: CSVVYGGQGRSIYEQYF.

As DNA, the CDR3 is TGTGCCAGCAGCCAATCGACAGGGGAAAACTCCTACGAGCAGTACTTC. Translating gives CASSQSTGENSYEQYF. The chain has TRBV14 and TRBJ2-7, with TRBD1 identical over 8 bases. Germline assignment: CDR1 SGHDN and CDR2 FVKESK. The CDR3 totals 16 residues. J was trimmed by 0 bases and V by 2 bases; bases with no gene match: 6. Full variable domain (rest looked up from reference TRBV14 and TRBJ2-7): EAGVTQFPSHSVIEKGQTVTLRCDPISGHDNLYWYRRVMGKEIKFLLHFVKESKQDESGMPNNRFLAERTGGTYSTLKVQPAELEDSGVYFCASSQSTGENSYEQYFGPGTRLTVT.

The chain is built from TRBV5-4 and TRBJ2-2; 16 nucleotides align to TRBD2. Germline V lookup: CDR1 SGHNT, CDR2 YYREEE (reference sequence). V gave up 3 bases and J gave up 5 bases; unmatched junction bases: 7. There are 18 residues in the CDR3. The CDR3 nucleotides read TGTGCCAGCAGCTCAGGGACTAGCGGGGGGGCCGGTACCGGGGAGCTGTTTTTT. This gives the protein CASSSGTSGGAGTGELFF.

CDR3 DNA sequence: TGTGCCAGCTCACCAGGGGGCCTTGACGGGGAGCTGTTTTTT. Translating it yields CASSPGGLDGELFF. The V and J genes are TRBV18 and TRBJ2-2; possibly TRBD1 for D (6 bases). Germline V gene sequence: CDR1 KGHSH, CDR2 LQKENI. CDR3 length: 14 amino acids. V shed 2 bases and J shed 7 bases, with 11 bases lying between them.

This clone was observed a handful of times. The J gene is TRBJ1-1, the V gene TRBV19; 8 bases are shared with TRBD1. The V gene end was trimmed by 5 bases and the J gene end by 5 bases; junction bases not matched to a gene: 7. The germline CDR1 and CDR2 sequences are LNHDA and SQIVND (reference sequence). The CDR3 runs 14 residues. CDR3 DNA sequence: TGTGCCAGTAGTCTAGGACAGGGCTGGACTGAAGCTTTCTTT. Protein sequence: CASSLGQGWTEAFF.

The table lists this clone with a count of one. V usage is TRBV10-3 and J usage is TRBJ1-3; D is undetermined. This CDR3 is 15 amino acids long. The V gene lost 0 bases and the J gene lost 0 bases, with 6 bases spanning the gap. CDR1 is ENHRY and CDR2 is SYGVKD in the germline V gene. The CDR3 DNA reads TGTGCCATCAGTGAGTCGACGGACTCTGGAAACACCATATATTTT. Translating gives CAISESTDSGNTIYF.

The CDR3 reads CASSSGGSNEQFF. The DNA of the CDR3 is TGTGCCAGCAGCTCGGGGGGAAGTAATGAGCAGTTCTTC. The chain links TRBV7-2 to TRBJ2-1, with TRBD2 matching over 7 bases. This CDR3 has 13 amino acids. Germline CDR1 and CDR2: SGHTA and FQGNSA. The ends lost 4 bases at V and 7 bases at J; junction bases unmatched: 4.

CDR3 sequence (DNA): TGTGCCAGCAGGGAAAGGGGACAGGGTAGCTATAGCAATCAGCCCCAGCATTTT. Amino acid sequence: CASRERGQGSYSNQPQHF. The chain links TRBV2 to TRBJ1-5; 9 positions match TRBD1. The CDR3 has 18 amino acids. The ends lost 6 bases at V and 0 bases at J; junction bases unmatched: 12. Looked up from germline, CDR1 is SNHLY and CDR2 is FYNNEI.

The chain is built from TRBV30 and TRBJ2-5; D is unresolved. This CDR3 has 13 amino acids. Germline V CDR1 and CDR2: GTSNPN, SVGIG (reference sequence). V was trimmed by 0 bases and J by 3 bases, leaving 8 bases between them. CDR3 bases: TGTGCCTGGAGTGTAGTGCAGGAAGAGACCCAGTACTTC. Encoded protein: CAWSVVQEETQYF.